This T cell receptor beta chain is drawn from a study of blood T cell repertoires in COVID-19. Overall study context: T cells, B-cell-depleted T cells, or PBMCs supplied cDNA or gDNA.

V lost 4 bases to trimming and J lost 8 bases; unmatched junction nucleotides: 5. This CDR3 has 13 amino acids. Germline CDR1 MNHEY, CDR2 SVGAGI. Participants came from about two dozen US areas, aged about 18 to 89 years. Profiling relied on immunoSEQ multiplex PCR, and the TCRdb table lists in-frame clones only, not all of them. The table shows roughly 220,000 clones, with almost 90% occurring only once. This chain joins TRBV6-5 and TRBJ2-1; 7 nucleotides match TRBD2. Sequencing was performed on PBMCs or T cells enriched from blood (not recorded which). This TCR came from a woman in her fifties or sixties with acute COVID-19. CDR3 DNA: TGTGCCAGCAGTTCTCGACTAGCAGATGAGCAGTTCTTC. It yields the protein CASSSRLADEQFF.